Below are 30 T cell receptor beta chains sequenced from a single sample in a study of cytotoxic CD8 clonotypes in ibrutinib-treated CLL. This table comes from immunoSEQ multiplex PCR, and its TCRdb copy is limited to in-frame clones, with some not included. The sample comprises 40,000 or so clones, roughly 69% of which are singletons, and roughly 14% rests with the top ten. Sequenced material: PBMCs, taken after 12 months of ibrutinib treatment. All receptors derive from a human donor with chronic lymphocytic leukemia.

This clone occurred a few times. The chain recombines TRBV6-1 with TRBJ1-2, with 8 positions matching TRBD1. Germline loops: CDR1 MNHNS, CDR2 SASEGT. Trimming at V came to 5 bases and at J to 7 bases, leaving 12 bases not matched to a gene. This CDR3 is 15 amino acids long. Here the CDR3 DNA reads TGTGCCAGCAGTTTGGGACAGGCAAAGACGGGTGGCTACACCTTC. It specifies CASSLGQAKTGGYTF.

This chain connects TRBV7-2 to TRBJ1-5; D perhaps matches TRBD1 (5 bases). V was cut by 6 bases and J by 1 base, with 13 bases left in between. The CDR3 totals 15 residues. Germline loops: CDR1 SGHTA, CDR2 FQGNSA. The CDR3 sequence: CASSPVGTSNQPQHF. CDR3 sequence (DNA): TGTGCCAGCAGTCCAGTGGGGACGAGCAATCAGCCCCAGCATTTT.

The V and J genes are TRBV2 and TRBJ2-6; D is uncertain. CDR1 and CDR2 from the germline V gene are SNHLY and FYNNEI. The CDR3 spans 15 residues. Trimming shortened V by 4 bases and J by 0 bases, and 7 bases separated the two germline ends. CDR3 sequence: CASSAGHSGANVLTF. CDR3 DNA sequence: TGTGCCAGCAGTGCGGGCCACTCTGGGGCCAACGTCCTGACTTTC.

This clone was picked up a small number of times. The chain recombines TRBV28 with TRBJ1-5, with D unresolved. Trimming shortened V by 8 bases and J by 2 bases, and 13 bases separated the two germline ends. Germline V gives CDR1 MDHEN, CDR2 SYDVKM. This CDR3 contains 14 residues. The CDR3 is CASSSRQGNQPQHF. The CDR3 DNA sequence: TGTGCCAGCTCCAGCAGGCAGGGCAATCAGCCCCAGCATTTT.

Remarks on this clone: Since no conserved phenylalanine or tryptophan closes the CDR3, a read error is the likely cause. The DNA is omitted, as the CDR3 cannot be located on it reliably, and the CDR3 follows TCRdb's listing. The rearrangement uses TRBV6-4 and TRBJ2-7; the table's D call of TRBD1 was not tested on the DNA. The germline gives CDR1 MRHNA, CDR2 SNTAGT. The CDR3 numbers 13 amino acids, ends counted. This CDR3 is CASSGGTPRNESI.

This clone came up a few times. The J gene is TRBJ1-2, the V gene TRBV4-3, with 7 bases aligning to TRBD1. Trimming cost V 0 bases and J 4 bases; bases outside gene matches: 8. This CDR3 is 16 amino acids long. CDR1 and CDR2 (germline): LGHNA, YSLEER. The CDR3 loop reads CASSQDGSAGGYGYTF. CDR3 DNA: TGCGCCAGCAGCCAAGATGGGTCCGCAGGGGGCTATGGCTACACCTTC.

There are a few counts of this clone. This chain connects TRBV7-9 to TRBJ2-1; 12 positions match TRBD1. V trimming: 1 base; J trimming: 8 bases; junction bases outside the gene matches: 6. There are 16 residues in the CDR3. CDR1 and CDR2 from the germline V gene are SEHNR and FQNEAQ (reference sequence). The CDR3 spells CASSLGDRGRFDEQFF. Written as DNA, the CDR3 is TGTGCCAGCAGCTTAGGGGACAGGGGGCGTTTCGATGAGCAGTTCTTC.

The chain uses TRBV7-2 and TRBJ2-7; 7 nucleotides match TRBD2. CDR1 is SGHTA and CDR2 is FQGNSA in the germline V gene. CDR3 length: 16 amino acids. V shed 1 base and J 1 base; nucleotides not matched to a gene: 7. Here the CDR3 DNA reads TGTGCCAGCAGCTTAGTCGCTAGCGGAGGTTCCTACGAGCAGTACTTC. Its protein product is CASSLVASGGSYEQYF.

The chain uses TRBV15 and TRBJ2-1; 15 nucleotides line up with TRBD2. The CDR3 runs to 16 residues. V trimming: 3 bases; J trimming: 7 bases; junction bases outside the gene matches: 4. CDR1 is LNHNV, CDR2 YYDKDF, per germline (reference sequence). CDR3 residues: CATSRGLAGGINEQFF. CDR3 nucleotide sequence: TGTGCCACCAGCAGGGGACTAGCGGGAGGAATAAATGAGCAGTTCTTC.

This chain connects TRBV5-1 to TRBJ2-2; 7 nucleotides agree with TRBD1. Trimming cost V 0 bases and J 4 bases; bases outside gene matches: 3. The CDR3 is made up of 15 amino acids. Germline-derived CDR1 and CDR2 are SGHRS and YFSETQ. CDR3 protein: CASSLVAGGTGELFF. CDR3 coding DNA: TGCGCCAGCAGCTTGGTGGCAGGGGGCACCGGGGAGCTGTTTTTT.

In DNA form, the CDR3 reads TGTGCCAGCAGCCCGGGACGGACTAATGAAAAACTGTTTTTT. Translation gives CASSPGRTNEKLFF. The chain has TRBV2 and TRBJ1-4; a weak D match, TRBD1 (5 bases). CDR1 is SNHLY and CDR2 is FYNNEI in the germline V gene. This CDR3 has 14 amino acids. V lost 6 bases and J lost 2, with 10 bases in between.

The chain uses TRBV6-4 and TRBJ2-3; possibly TRBD2 for D (6 bases). CDR1 is MRHNA, CDR2 SNTAGT, per germline. Trimming pared 6 bases from V and 2 bases from J, leaving 15 bases between. The CDR3 is made up of 15 amino acids. The CDR3, as DNA: TGTGCCAGCAGGCCAGAAGGACTACTCACAGATACGCAGTATTTT. Translation: CASRPEGLLTDTQYF.

The rearrangement uses TRBV4-3 and TRBJ2-1, with 9 nucleotides matching TRBD2. V shed 4 bases and J 12 bases; nucleotides not matched to a gene: 7. Germline values: CDR1 LGHNA, CDR2 YSLEER. The CDR3 is 13 residues long. This chain's CDR3 is CASSLDGLASQFF. CDR3 DNA: TGCGCCAGCAGCCTCGACGGACTAGCGTCGCAGTTCTTC.

The chain links TRBV5-1 to TRBJ2-2; TRBD2 matches at 7 bases. V lost 3 bases to trimming and J lost 7 bases; unmatched junction nucleotides: 12. Looked up from germline, CDR1 is SGHRS and CDR2 is YFSETQ. The length of the CDR3 is 16 residues. CDR3 sequence reads: CASSSRAGTNGGELFF. CDR3 nucleotides: TGCGCCAGCAGCTCTAGAGCGGGGACTAACGGCGGGGAGCTGTTTTTT.

The gene calls are TRBV7-2 and TRBJ2-1, with 12 bases fitting TRBD2. CDR3 length: 16 residues. V was clipped by 3 bases and J by 10 bases; unmatched bases: 10. Germline CDR1 is SGHTA and CDR2 is FQGNSA. The CDR3 DNA is TGTGCCAGCAGCTTTGGGGCTAGCGGGAGGGCCGGGGAGCAGTTCTTC. This codes for CASSFGASGRAGEQFF.

This sequence joins TRBV9 and TRBJ1-1; weak D call: TRBD1 (6 bases). Per the germline V gene, CDR1 is SGDLS and CDR2 is YYNGEE. The CDR3 consists of 14 residues. The V and J ends lost 0 bases and 4 bases respectively, with 10 bases between them. DNA of the CDR3: TGTGCCAGCAGCGTAGTGGAGGGGGGCACTGAAGCTTTCTTT. Protein product: CASSVVEGGTEAFF.

The chain combines TRBV5-8 with TRBJ2-5; the match to TRBD1 covers 8 bases. The germline gives CDR1 SGHTS, CDR2 YDEGEE. V was pared by 4 bases and J by 1 base, with 6 bases of the junction left unmatched. The CDR3 totals 15 residues. CDR3: CASSPGQGLQETQYF. For the CDR3, the DNA is TGTGCCAGCAGCCCTGGACAGGGCCTCCAAGAGACCCAGTACTTC.

CDR3 nucleotide sequence: TGTGCCAGCAGTTCTTTCGTCTCTGGGGCCAACGTCCTGACTTTC. It is translated as CASSSFVSGANVLTF. The J gene is TRBJ2-6, the V gene TRBV28, with D uncertain. V was cut by 4 bases and J by 0 bases, with 7 bases left in between. CDR1 is MDHEN and CDR2 is SYDVKM in the germline V gene. The CDR3 has 15 residues. Looking up the rest from reference TRBV28 and TRBJ2-6 gives the full variable domain: DVKVTQSSRYLVKRTGEKVFLECVQDMDHENMFWYRQDPGLGLRLIYFSYDVKMKEKGDIPEGYSVSREKKERFSLILESASTNQTSMYLCASSSFVSGANVLTFGAGSRLTVL.

This clone was recorded a few times. The rearrangement joins TRBV15 to TRBJ1-5, with unresolved D. Deletions cut 5 bases from V and 2 bases from J, with 13 bases between. The germline V gene encodes CDR1 LNHNV and CDR2 YYDKDF (reference sequence). There are 15 residues in the CDR3. For the CDR3, the DNA is TGTGCCACCAGCTCGACCCCCGGGGGCAATCAGCCCCAGCATTTT. This gives the protein CATSSTPGGNQPQHF. The whole variable domain, remainder taken from reference TRBV15 and TRBJ1-5, is DAMVIQNPRYQVTQFGKPVTLSCSQTLNHNVMYWYQQKSSQAPKLLFHYYDKDFNNEADTPDNFQSRRPNTSFCFLDIRSPGLGDTAMYLCATSSTPGGNQPQHFGDGTRLSIL.

This clone has a handful of counts. The V gene is TRBV7-2, the J gene TRBJ2-3; 9 bases line up with TRBD2. Trimming removed 1 base from V and 6 bases from J; junction bases left unmatched: 2. The CDR3 sequence is 14 residues long. From germline, CDR1 is SGHTA and CDR2 FQGNSA. The CDR3 nucleotides read TGTGCCAGCAGCTTAGGCGGGGGGGCCGATACGCAGTATTTT. It yields the protein CASSLGGGADTQYF.

The chain is built from TRBV7-2 and TRBJ2-2; 12 bases agree with TRBD2. V gave up 4 bases and J gave up 4 bases; unmatched junction bases: 1. This CDR3 has 15 amino acids. Germline assignment: CDR1 SGHTA and CDR2 FQGNSA. CDR3 sequence reads: CASSSSGRATGELFF. The CDR3 DNA sequence: TGTGCCAGCAGCTCTAGCGGGAGGGCCACCGGGGAGCTGTTTTTT.

The table lists this clone with a few counts. This chain uses TRBV12-5 with TRBJ2-7, with 8 bases matching TRBD2. The length of the CDR3 is 15 residues. In germline, CDR1 is LGHNT, CDR2 FRNRAP. Trimming cost V 0 bases and J 2 bases; bases outside gene matches: 3. CDR3 in amino acids: CASGLVRRGAYEQYF. The CDR3 coding sequence is TGTGCTAGTGGTTTGGTACGGCGGGGGGCCTACGAGCAGTACTTC.

The V and J genes are TRBV18 and TRBJ1-1, with TRBD1 matching over 10 bases. V dropped 7 bases and J dropped 3; count of bases not matched to a gene: 8. CDR1 KGHSH and CDR2 LQKENI come from the germline V gene. This CDR3 contains 15 residues. CDR3 protein: CASFRDRGMYTEAFF. The CDR3 DNA sequence: TGTGCCAGCTTCCGGGACAGGGGAATGTACACTGAAGCTTTCTTT.

The genes are TRBV5-6 and TRBJ2-6; the D call may be TRBD1 or TRBD2 (6 bases each). Trimming took off 0 bases at V and 5 bases at J, with 15 bases between the two ends. The V gene's germline CDR1 is SGHDT and CDR2 YYEEEE. This CDR3 spans 17 amino acids. The CDR3 is CASSLARLRDRANVLTF. The CDR3 region has the DNA TGTGCCAGCAGCTTGGCCCGTTTGCGGGACAGGGCCAACGTCCTGACTTTC.

The gene calls are TRBV7-2 and TRBJ2-7; D may be TRBD1 (5 bases). Germline assignment: CDR1 SGHTA and CDR2 FQGNSA. Trimming left V 2 bases short and J 3 bases short, with 8 bases between. This CDR3 region has 13 residues. The CDR3 here is CASSLRRGYEQYF. The CDR3 DNA reads TGTGCCAGCAGCTTAAGAAGGGGCTACGAGCAGTACTTC. The full variable domain, with the rest looked up from reference TRBV7-2 and TRBJ2-7, is GAGVSQSPSNKVTEKGKDVELRCDPISGHTALYWYRQSLGQGLEFLIYFQGNSAPDKSGLPSDRFSAERTGGSVSTLTIQRTQQEDSAVYLCASSLRRGYEQYFGPGTRLTVT.

V and J are TRBV7-2 and TRBJ2-1, with 7 bases lining up with TRBD2. The germline gives CDR1 SGHTA, CDR2 FQGNSA. The CDR3 spans 14 residues. Unmatched junction bases numbered 4, after V lost 4 bases and J lost 4 bases. This chain's CDR3 is CASSSSGAYNEQFF. As DNA, the CDR3 is TGTGCCAGCAGCTCGAGCGGGGCTTACAATGAGCAGTTCTTC.

The chain has TRBV27 and TRBJ2-1; D gene unclear. Trimming shortened V by 5 bases and J by 1 base, and 9 bases separated the two germline ends. The CDR3 runs 14 residues. The germline CDR1 and CDR2 sequences are MNHEY and SMNVEV (reference sequence). In DNA form, the CDR3 reads TGTGCCAGCAGTCTCGGACGGTCCTACAATGAGCAGTTCTTC. As protein: CASSLGRSYNEQFF.

This clone was found a few times. CDR3 in amino acids: CASSTGNEETQYF. The CDR3 DNA is TGTGCCAGCTCGACAGGGAATGAGGAGACCCAGTACTTC. The genes are TRBV5-6 and TRBJ2-5, with 7 bases matching TRBD1. J gave up 5 bases and V 7 bases, and 8 bases lay outside the gene matches. Germline values: CDR1 SGHDT, CDR2 YYEEEE. CDR3 length equals 13 residues.

This clone was observed a handful of times. The J gene is TRBJ2-1, the V gene TRBV29-1; 10 nucleotides agree with TRBD1. The CDR3 extends over 15 amino acids. The V gene end was trimmed by 5 bases and the J gene end by 5 bases; junction bases not matched to a gene: 9. Germline V lookup: CDR1 SQVTM, CDR2 ANQGSEA. CDR3 protein: CSVRQGARGNNEQFF. The CDR3 bases are TGCAGCGTTCGACAGGGGGCTCGCGGGAACAATGAGCAGTTCTTC.

This clone has just one count. The gene calls are TRBV5-1 and TRBJ2-7, with 7 bases lining up with TRBD2. The CDR3 length is 16 residues. Germline trimming cut 4 bases from V and 4 bases from J; bases unmatched to any gene: 14. CDR1 and CDR2 from the germline V gene are SGHRS and YFSETQ. CDR3 sequence reads: CASSPYPGGGPYEQYF. The CDR3 DNA follows: TGCGCCAGCAGCCCGTATCCGGGGGGAGGGCCATACGAGCAGTACTTC.